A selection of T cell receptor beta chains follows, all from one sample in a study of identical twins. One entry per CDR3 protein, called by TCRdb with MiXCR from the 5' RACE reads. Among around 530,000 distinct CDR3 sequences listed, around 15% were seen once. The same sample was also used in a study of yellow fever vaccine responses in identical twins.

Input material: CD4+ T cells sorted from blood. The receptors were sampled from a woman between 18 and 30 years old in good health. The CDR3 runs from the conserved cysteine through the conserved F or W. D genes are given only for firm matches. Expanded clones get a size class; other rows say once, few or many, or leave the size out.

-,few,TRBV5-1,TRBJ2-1,TGCGCCAGCAGCTTGGGAGCTGAAAACAATGAGCAGTTCTTC,CASSLGAENNEQFF
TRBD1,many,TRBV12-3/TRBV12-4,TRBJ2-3,TGTGCCAGCAGTGGTCTCAACAGGGGGTCGACAGATACGCAGTATTTT,CASSGLNRGSTDTQYF
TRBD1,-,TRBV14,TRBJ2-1,TGTGCCAGCAGCCAAGTCGGAGGGACAGGCTTCTACAATGAGCAGTTCTTC,CASSQVGGTGFYNEQFF
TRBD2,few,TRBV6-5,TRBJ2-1,TGTGCCAGCAGTTACAGGTCCGACGGGAGGACTGAGCAGTTCTTC,CASSYRSDGRTEQFF
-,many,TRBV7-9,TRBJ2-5,TGTGCCAGCAGCTTACTGGGGGCGTCTTCCCAAGAGACCCAGTACTTC,CASSLLGASSQETQYF
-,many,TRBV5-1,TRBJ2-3,TGCGCCAGCAGGCTGGCTGGGGCTGATACGCAGTATTTT,CASRLAGADTQYF
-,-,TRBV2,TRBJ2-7,TGTGCCAGCAGGGGTTCCACCTACGAGCAGTACTTC,CASRGSTYEQYF
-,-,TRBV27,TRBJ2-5,TGTGCCAGCAGCGCCGCGGCGCAAGAGACCCAGTACTTC,CASSAAAQETQYF
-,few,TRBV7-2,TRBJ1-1,TGTGCCAGTAAGTCCCCAGGGAGGCCTGAAGCTTTCTTT,CASKSPGRPEAFF
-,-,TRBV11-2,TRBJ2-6,TGTGCCAGCAGCTTTGGGGGCATTGCCTTCTCTGGGGCCAACGTCCTGACTTTC,CASSFGGIAFSGANVLTF
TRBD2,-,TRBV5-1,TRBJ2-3,TGCGCCAGCAGTTCGACTAGCGGGGGAGCAGATACGCAGTATTTT,CASSSTSGGADTQYF
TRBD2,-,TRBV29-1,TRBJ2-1,TGCAGCGTTGATTCTAGCGGGGGCCACAATGAGCAGTTCTTC,CSVDSSGGHNEQFF
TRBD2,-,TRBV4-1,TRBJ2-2,TGCGCCAGCAAGGGCGGGAGGACCGGGGAGCTGTTTTTT,CASKGGRTGELFF
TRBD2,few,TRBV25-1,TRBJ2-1,TGTGCCAGCAGTGCGGGGGGGGGTGAGCAGTTCTTC,CASSAGGGEQFF
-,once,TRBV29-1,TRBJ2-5,TGCAGCGTTGAAGGGATAAAGACCCAGTACTTC,CSVEGIKTQYF
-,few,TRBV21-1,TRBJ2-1,TGTGCCAGCAGCCCCCCGGGACAGTACAATGAGCAGTTCTTC,CASSPPGQYNEQFF
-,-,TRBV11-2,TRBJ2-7,TGTGCCAGCAGCTTAGAATTCGGATTCTACGAGCAGTACTTC,CASSLEFGFYEQYF
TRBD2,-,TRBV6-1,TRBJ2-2,TGTGCCAGCAGCTTCCGGACTAGCGGGAACACCGGGGAGCTGTGTTTT,CASSFRTSGNTGELCF
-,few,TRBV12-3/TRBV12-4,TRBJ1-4,TGTGCCAGCAGTTTAAGCCAGAGAGCTAATGAAAAACTGTTTTTT,CASSLSQRANEKLFF
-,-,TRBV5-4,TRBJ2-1,TGTGCCAGCAGCTTGGGGGGCGGGGGCCCGGCGGTGAATGAGCAGTTCTTC,CASSLGGGGPAVNEQFF
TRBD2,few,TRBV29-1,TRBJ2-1,TGCAGCGAACTAGCGGGAGTGTACAATGAGCAGTTCTTC,CSELAGVYNEQFF
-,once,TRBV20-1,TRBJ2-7,TGCAGTGCTGGGCGGGACTCCTACGAGCAGTACTTC,CSAGRDSYEQYF
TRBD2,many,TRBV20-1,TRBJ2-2,TGCAGTGCCCGGGGGGGGCAAGTCACCGGGGAGCTGTTTTTT,CSARGGQVTGELFF
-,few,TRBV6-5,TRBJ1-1,TGTGCCAGCAGTTATAGAGGGGGGGGCGCTCCTGAAGCTTTCTTT,CASSYRGGGAPEAFF
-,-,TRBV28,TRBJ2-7,TGTGCCAGCTCGGAGGAGGGGCCGGTAACCTACGAGCAGTACTTC,CASSEEGPVTYEQYF
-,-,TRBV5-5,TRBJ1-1,TGTGCCAGCAGCCCGGGGTGGGGGGTGGCTGAAGCTTTCTTT,CASSPGWGVAEAFF
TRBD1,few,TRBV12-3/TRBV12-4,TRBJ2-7,TGTGCCAGCAGTTTCGGGTTCTGGGACAGGGGCCTCTACGAGCAGTACTTC,CASSFGFWDRGLYEQYF